This is a list of T cell receptor beta chains from one sample in a study of T cells in localized non-small cell lung cancer. TCRdb's copy holds only in-frame clones and misses some; the assay was immunoSEQ multiplex PCR. This table holds fewer than 40,000 clones, about 90% found once. Here the sequenced sample was peripheral blood mononuclear cells, taken before any cancer treatment. The receptors come from a man aged 40-75 years with stage III lung adenocarcinoma. The CDR3 runs from the conserved cysteine through the conserved F or W.

V gene | CDR3 protein
TRBV6-6 | CASSRTGGEQYF
TRBV4-1 | CASSLTTVGNPSNTGELFF
TRBV19 | CASSNPGQGYEQYF
TRBV7-3 | CASSSFSNEQFF
TRBV19 | CASSIETGHGYTF
TRBV10-3 | CAISESRADSNQPQHF
TRBV6-1 | CASKGVMNTEAFF
TRBV5-4 | CASSLRQGGASPLHF
TRBV5-1 | CASSLGRAGRNEQFF
TRBV4-1 | CASSQDNQVGTVQNIQYF
TRBV18 | CASSPIGTSSTDTQYF
TRBV19 | CASSISGTGKYNEQFF
TRBV7-9 | CASSPTGGSDYGYTF
TRBV6-5 | CASSYLGRNTGELFF
TRBV19 | CASSIAGTASYEQYF
TRBV7-2 | CASSLALGGGTEAFF
TRBV7-2 | CASSFGQMNTEAFF
TRBV19 | CASSIHFEGATQYF
TRBV28 | CASSLFGSLYSNQPQHF
TRBV2 | CASFRGPEDEQFF
TRBV6-4 | CASLIFTTNMRTQYF
TRBV7-2 | CASSLEGGGAVYEQFF
TRBV7-3 | CASSSVAVFGTDTQYF
TRBV7-9 | CASSLKPNYGYTF
TRBV19 | CASSISLAGGQNEKLFF
TRBV11-2 | CASSSPPDSSYNEQFF
TRBV7-2 | CASSLLASSDTQYF
TRBV4-3 | CASSQSLTEYF
TRBV7-6 | CASRKGVGYTGELFF